This T cell receptor (beta chain) was obtained from a study of blood T cell repertoires in COVID-19. As processed by the authors: From reference gene primer amplification, estimates of nucleated cell counts were derived. Clones were read by immunoSEQ multiplex PCR, and TCRdb kept only the in-frame ones, dropping some. The DNA was the basis for D and trimming; V, J and clone size are from that table. The repertoire holds roughly 250,000 clones, with about 80% as singletons. V lost 0 bases to trimming and J lost 5 bases, with 14 bases between them. The germline CDR1 and CDR2 sequences are SGHRS and YFSETQ. The length of the CDR3 is 15 residues.

This clonotype was obtained from an elderly woman with acute or convalescent COVID-19. The sample taken for sequencing was peripheral blood. The J gene is TRBJ2-5, the V gene TRBV5-1, with unresolved D. The CDR3 spells CASSLDGTLGETQYF. CDR3 DNA sequence: TGCGCCAGCAGCTTGGATGGCACCCTCGGGGAGACCCAGTACTTC.